These 25 T cell receptor beta chains originate from one sample sequenced in a study of T-cell reconstitution after alpha-beta-depleted transplantation in children. Unique molecular identifiers were used in preparing the TCRbeta library. MiXCR was run by TCRdb on the PCR reads, yielding one entry per CDR3 protein. The repertoire holds about 870,000 distinct CDR3 sequences, approximately 15% seen once, with approximately 4.5% in the top ten. The material sequenced was PBMCs, mostly from graft donor cells, taken 360 days after TCRalphabeta/CD19-depleted stem cell transplant. These receptor sequences come from a male patient under 18 who had a stem cell transplant for acute lymphoblastic leukemia, so the T cells may come from the graft donor.

The chain recombines TRBV9 with TRBJ2-7; 7 positions agree with TRBD2. The V gene's germline CDR1 is SGDLS and CDR2 YYNGEE. The CDR3 spans 14 residues. Unmatched junction bases numbered 11, after V lost 4 bases and J lost 7 bases. CDR3 bases: TGTGCCAGCAGCCTCCGGGGAGGGGTAAGGGAGCAGTACTTC. It codes for CASSLRGGVREQYF. Filled out from reference TRBV9 and TRBJ2-7, the complete variable domain reads DSGVTQTPKHLITATGQRVTLRCSPRSGDLSVYWYQQSLDQGLQFLIQYYNGEERAKGNILERFSAQQFPDLHSELNLSSLELGDSALYFCASSLRGGVREQYFGPGTRLTVT.

The V and J genes are TRBV5-1 and TRBJ2-1; 14 nucleotides line up with TRBD2. Trimming took 3 bases from V and 7 from J; bases not matched to a gene: 6. The CDR3 extends over 16 amino acids. The germline V gene has CDR1 SGHRS and CDR2 YFSETQ. Written as DNA, the CDR3 is TGCGCCAGCAGCTCCACCGGGACTAGCGGGAGTAATGAGCAGTTCTTC. Its protein is CASSSTGTSGSNEQFF.

The chain couples TRBV5-6 to TRBJ2-5, with D possibly matching TRBD1 (6 bases). V was pared by 4 bases and J by 1 base, with 17 bases between. The CDR3 spans 16 residues. CDR1 and CDR2 (germline): SGHDT, YYEEEE. CDR3 DNA: TGTGCCAGCAGCGTTTTAACAGGGTACCCCCAAGAGACCCAGTACTTC. Protein sequence: CASSVLTGYPQETQYF.

This chain connects TRBV4-1 to TRBJ2-5, with TRBD1 matching over 7 bases. CDR1 is MGHRA and CDR2 is YSYEKL in the germline V gene. The CDR3 contains 16 residues. J was trimmed by 1 base and V by 1 base; bases with no gene match: 6. This CDR3 reads CASSQVGAGGQETQYF. The CDR3 region has the DNA TGCGCCAGCAGCCAAGTCGGAGCAGGGGGCCAAGAGACCCAGTACTTC.

This clonotype showed up just a few times. The rearrangement links TRBV3-1 to TRBJ2-1; 9 bases agree with TRBD2. V shed 4 bases, J shed 7 bases, and the junction held 14 bases outside the gene matches. Per germline, CDR1 LGHDT and CDR2 YNNKEL (reference sequence). The CDR3 covers 17 residues. CDR3 in amino acids: CASSPKRGLAIVNEQFF. Written as DNA, the CDR3 is TGTGCCAGCAGCCCGAAACGAGGACTAGCGATAGTGAATGAGCAGTTCTTC.

This chain connects TRBV7-6 to TRBJ2-3; D gene uncertain. In germline, CDR1 is SGHVS, CDR2 FNYEAQ. The CDR3 covers 16 residues. Trimming took off 1 base at V and 0 bases at J, with 11 bases between the two ends. The CDR3 sequence is CASSLVAFASTDTQYF. CDR3 bases: TGTGCCAGCAGCTTAGTGGCGTTTGCTAGCACAGATACGCAGTATTTT.

CDR3 loop: CATSDSFRQLTDTQYF. In DNA, the CDR3 is TGTGCCACCAGTGATTCATTTCGGCAGCTCACAGATACGCAGTATTTT. V usage is TRBV24-1 and J usage is TRBJ2-3; D is uncertain. Germline assignment: CDR1 KGHDR and CDR2 SFDVKD. V lost 2 bases and J lost 2, with 13 bases in between. The CDR3 sequence is 16 residues long.

This clonotype was observed a few times. The chain uses TRBV5-1 and TRBJ2-1; D uncertain. The CDR3 extends over 12 amino acids. The germline CDR1 and CDR2 sequences are SGHRS and YFSETQ. The V end was cut by 4 bases, the J end by 9 bases, with 11 bases between. The CDR3 here is CASSANLGEQFF. The CDR3 nucleotides are TGCGCCAGCAGCGCAAATTTGGGTGAGCAGTTCTTC.

The V gene is TRBV4-2, the J gene TRBJ2-7; 7 nucleotides line up with TRBD1. The CDR3 is 17 amino acids. With V trimmed by 0 bases and J by 0 bases, 8 bases remained unmatched. Germline loops: CDR1 LGHNA, CDR2 YNFKEQ. The CDR3 nucleotides are TGTGCCAGCAGCCAAGATGAGGGGGCCTACCACTCCTACGAGCAGTACTTC. Its protein product is CASSQDEGAYHSYEQYF.

This chain links TRBV2 with TRBJ2-7; a weak D match, TRBD1 (5 bases). Germline V CDR1 and CDR2: SNHLY, FYNNEI. Deletions cut 2 bases from V and 3 bases from J, with 11 bases between. This CDR3 region has 14 residues. CDR3 sequence (DNA): TGTGCCAGCAGTGAACCAAGGGGCCGCTACGAGCAGTACTTC. Its translation is CASSEPRGRYEQYF.

V and J are TRBV5-1 and TRBJ1-1; D gene uncertain. Trimming pared 2 bases from V and 3 bases from J, leaving 11 bases between. The CDR3 runs 14 residues. The V gene's germline CDR1 is SGHRS and CDR2 YFSETQ. CDR3 in DNA: TGCGCCAGCAGCTTCGACGGGAGGGACACTGAAGCTTTCTTT. It translates to CASSFDGRDTEAFF.

This clonotype was counted between two and nine times. The J gene is TRBJ1-3, the V gene TRBV30; D remains ambiguous. The CDR3 covers 17 residues. Trimming shortened V by 5 bases and J by 0 bases, and 20 bases separated the two germline ends. Germline V gene lookup returns CDR1 GTSNPN and CDR2 SVGIG (reference sequence). The CDR3 nucleotides read TGTGCCTGGCTCCCGCAGGAATACCCAATCTCTGGAAACACCATATATTTT. Translated: CAWLPQEYPISGNTIYF.

This clonotype was seen only a few times. The chain combines TRBV10-2 with TRBJ2-7; D is unclear. CDR3 length: 13 residues. From germline, CDR1 is WSHSY and CDR2 SAAADI. V was clipped by 0 bases and J by 3 bases, with 6 bases between them. In nucleotides, the CDR3 is TGCGCCAGCAGTGAGTCGACACTCTACGAGCAGTACTTC. This sequence encodes CASSESTLYEQYF.

The chain links TRBV20-1 to TRBJ1-1; 7 nucleotides match TRBD1. Germline V lookup: CDR1 DFQATT, CDR2 SNEGSKA (reference sequence). V was pared by 0 bases and J by 11 bases, with 15 bases of the junction left unmatched. CDR3 size: 15 residues. CDR3 bases: TGCAGTGCTAGAGAAACCCTTTGGGACAGCCGGAAGGCTTTCTTT. Its translation: CSARETLWDSRKAFF.

This chain uses TRBV4-1 with TRBJ2-7, with TRBD1 matching 11 bases. The V and J ends lost 2 bases and 2 bases, in that order; junction bases with no gene match: 8. Germline V gives CDR1 MGHRA, CDR2 YSYEKL. The length of the CDR3 is 17 residues. The CDR3 here is CASSQPGTGGIPYEQYF. Written as DNA, the CDR3 is TGCGCCAGCAGCCAACCAGGGACAGGGGGAATCCCCTACGAGCAGTACTTC.

The rearrangement uses TRBV9 and TRBJ1-2; D uncertain. The CDR3 is made up of 13 amino acids. Trimming took 0 bases from V and 8 from J, leaving 11 bases between them. Germline-derived CDR1 and CDR2 are SGDLS and YYNGEE. Here the CDR3 reads CASSVGGPGGYTF. CDR3 bases: TGTGCCAGCAGCGTAGGGGGTCCGGGGGGCTACACCTTC.

V is TRBV7-2 and J is TRBJ2-2, with 9 bases aligning to TRBD2. V gave up 6 bases and J gave up 1 base; unmatched junction bases: 6. Germline V CDR1 and CDR2: SGHTA, FQGNSA. The CDR3 covers 16 residues. The CDR3 region has the DNA TGTGCCAGCAGTAGTATAGCGGGAGTGAACACCGGGGAGCTGTTTTTT. This sequence encodes CASSSIAGVNTGELFF.

The rearrangement uses TRBV24-1 and TRBJ2-2; 8 nucleotides line up with TRBD2. Germline V CDR1 and CDR2: KGHDR, SFDVKD. V gave up 4 bases and J gave up 2 bases; unmatched junction bases: 8. The length of the CDR3 is 17 residues. The CDR3 region is CATSEKRGTPNTGELFF. DNA of the CDR3: TGTGCCACCAGTGAGAAGCGGGGGACCCCTAACACCGGGGAGCTGTTTTTT.

V and J are TRBV5-4 and TRBJ1-1; D gene ambiguous. The CDR3 totals 14 residues. Germline V gene lookup returns CDR1 SGHNT and CDR2 YYREEE (reference sequence). V gave up 3 bases and J gave up 3 bases, with 12 bases separating them. CDR3 DNA sequence: TGTGCCAGCAGCTCCTCCCCTAGAGACACTGAAGCTTTCTTT. This sequence encodes CASSSSPRDTEAFF.

This chain's CDR3 is CASSDSRLGGVLPRNRVRYEQYF. The DNA of the CDR3 is TGCGCCAGCAGTGACTCCCGACTCGGGGGAGTATTGCCTAGGAATAGAGTTCGGTACGAGCAGTACTTC. The chain carries TRBV10-1 and TRBJ2-7, with TRBD2 as a possible D gene (6 bases). From germline, CDR1 is WNHNN and CDR2 SYGVQD (reference sequence). Deletions cut 3 bases from V and 4 bases from J, with 40 bases between. The CDR3 length is 23 residues.

This clonotype was counted ten times or more. J is TRBJ2-5 and V is TRBV20-1; TRBD1 matches at 7 bases. The germline V gene has CDR1 DFQATT and CDR2 SNEGSKA (reference sequence). The CDR3 consists of 13 residues. Unmatched junction bases numbered 9, after V lost 7 bases and J lost 4 bases. CDR3 sequence (DNA): TGCAGTGTCACCCACAGGGGCTTAGAGACCCAGTACTTC. This codes for CSVTHRGLETQYF.

This clonotype was counted only a few times. The CDR3 spells CASSLGPRGEKLFF. CDR3 in DNA: TGTGCCAGCAGCTTGGGACCGCGAGGGGAAAAACTGTTTTTT. The chain combines TRBV7-9 with TRBJ1-4; possible D gene TRBD1, 5 bases. Germline lookup yields CDR1 SEHNR and CDR2 FQNEAQ (reference sequence). This CDR3 has 14 residues. Trimming took 3 bases from V and 8 from J, leaving 13 bases between them.

The chain links TRBV4-1 to TRBJ1-5, with D perhaps matching TRBD1 (5 bases). CDR1 and CDR2 (germline): MGHRA, YSYEKL. Between the trimmed V and J ends, which lost 4 bases and 3 bases, there was a span of 16 bases. This CDR3 region has 16 residues. The CDR3 loop reads CASSPTRDGVNQPQHF. The DNA for the CDR3 is TGCGCCAGCAGCCCGACCAGGGACGGAGTCAATCAGCCCCAGCATTTT.

The chain is built from TRBV20-1 and TRBJ2-5, with TRBD2 identical over 15 bases. This CDR3 has 15 residues. CDR1 is DFQATT, CDR2 SNEGSKA, per germline (reference sequence). Germline trimming cut 5 bases from V and 5 bases from J; bases unmatched to any gene: 6. The CDR3: CSAWTSGRARETQYF. CDR3 coding DNA: TGCAGTGCTTGGACTAGCGGGAGGGCTAGGGAGACCCAGTACTTC.

Only a few counts were recorded for this clonotype. This sequence joins TRBV9 and TRBJ2-1, with TRBD2 matching 7 bases. V lost 0 bases, J lost 6 bases, and 6 bases stayed unmatched. The CDR3 is 15 residues long. Germline CDR1 SGDLS, CDR2 YYNGEE. In DNA form, the CDR3 reads TGTGCCAGCAGCGTAGGGGCGGGAGTTAGCAATGAGCAGTTCTTC. Protein sequence: CASSVGAGVSNEQFF. The full variable domain, its missing parts supplied by reference TRBV9 and TRBJ2-1, is DSGVTQTPKHLITATGQRVTLRCSPRSGDLSVYWYQQSLDQGLQFLIQYYNGEERAKGNILERFSAQQFPDLHSELNLSSLELGDSALYFCASSVGAGVSNEQFFGPGTRLTVL.